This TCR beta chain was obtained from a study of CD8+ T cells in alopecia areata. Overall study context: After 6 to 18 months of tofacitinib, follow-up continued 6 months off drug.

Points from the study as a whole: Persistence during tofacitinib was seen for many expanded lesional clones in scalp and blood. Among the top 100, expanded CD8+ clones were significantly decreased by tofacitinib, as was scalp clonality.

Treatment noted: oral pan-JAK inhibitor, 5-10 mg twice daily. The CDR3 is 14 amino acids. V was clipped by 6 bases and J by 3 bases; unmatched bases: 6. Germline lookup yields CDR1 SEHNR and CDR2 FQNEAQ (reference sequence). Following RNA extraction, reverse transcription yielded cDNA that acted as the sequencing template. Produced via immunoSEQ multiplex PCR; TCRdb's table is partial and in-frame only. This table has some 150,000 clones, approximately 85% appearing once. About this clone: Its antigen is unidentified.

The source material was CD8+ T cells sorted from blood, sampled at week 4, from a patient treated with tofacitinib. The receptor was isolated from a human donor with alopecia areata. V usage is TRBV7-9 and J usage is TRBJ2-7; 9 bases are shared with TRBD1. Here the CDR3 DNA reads TGTGCCAGCAGTCGGACAGGGGAATTCTACGAGCAGTACTTC. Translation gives CASSRTGEFYEQYF.